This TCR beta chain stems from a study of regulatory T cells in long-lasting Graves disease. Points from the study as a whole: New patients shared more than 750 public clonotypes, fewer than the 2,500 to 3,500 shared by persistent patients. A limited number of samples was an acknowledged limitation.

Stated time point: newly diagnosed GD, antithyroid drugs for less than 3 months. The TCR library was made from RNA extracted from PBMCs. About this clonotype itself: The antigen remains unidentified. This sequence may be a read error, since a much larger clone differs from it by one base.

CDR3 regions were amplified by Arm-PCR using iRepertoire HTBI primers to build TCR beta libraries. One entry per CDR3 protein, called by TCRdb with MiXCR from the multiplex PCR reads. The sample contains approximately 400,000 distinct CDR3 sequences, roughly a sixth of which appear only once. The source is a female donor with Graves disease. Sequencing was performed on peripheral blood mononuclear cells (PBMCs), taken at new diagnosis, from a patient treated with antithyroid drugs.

This CDR3 is CASSYPFSGKIEQFF. CDR3 nucleotide sequence: TGTGCCAGCAGTTACCCCTTTAGCGGGAAGATTGAGCAGTTCTTC. The chain is built from TRBV6-9 and TRBJ2-1; TRBD2 matches at 8 bases. Trimming removed 3 bases from V and 9 bases from J; junction bases left unmatched: 10. The CDR3 covers 15 residues. The V gene's germline CDR1 is MNHGY and CDR2 SVAAGI.